The clone carrying this TCR beta chain was seen many times. Germline V gene lookup returns CDR1 MNHNS and CDR2 SASEGT. V was clipped by 3 bases and J by 2 bases, with 9 bases between them. The CDR3 spans 14 residues. TCRdb called the RT-PCR reads again in MiXCR, with one record for every CDR3 protein. The sample gives about 680,000 distinct CDR3 sequences, about 14% of which show up once; 3% to 4.5% is in the top ten. This chain uses TRBV6-1 with TRBJ2-3; D uncertain. The sequenced sample consisted of memory CD4+ T cells from blood. This sequence originates from a female donor in good health, serving as a healthy control. The CDR3 region has the DNA TGTGCCAGCAGTGATCCCCCCTTCACAGATACGCAGTATTTT. It translates to CASSDPPFTDTQYF.